The entry that follows covers one T cell receptor beta chain sequence. The data were taken from a study of T-cell reconstitution after alpha-beta-depleted transplantation in children. CDR1 is SEHNR, CDR2 FQNEAQ, per germline (reference sequence). The CDR3 contains 16 residues. V dropped 2 bases and J dropped 2 bases, with 15 bases sitting between them. Unique molecular identifiers featured in how the TCRbeta library was prepared. TCRdb used MiXCR to reprocess the PCR reads, holding one entry per CDR3 protein. This table holds around 530,000 distinct CDR3 sequences, approximately 32% found once. The source is a human donor who donated a stem cell graft to a child with aplastic anemia. Source: PBMCs from the stem cell graft donor, taken from the stem cell graft. The chain uses TRBV7-9 and TRBJ1-2; D is ambiguous. The CDR3 loop reads CASSLFASRLNYGYTF. CDR3 bases: TGTGCCAGCAGCTTATTCGCATCTAGGCTGAACTATGGCTACACCTTC.